This T cell receptor (beta chain) was documented in a study of cytomegalovirus exposure and HLA in healthy donors. Study-level findings and limits: Prediction of most subjects' HLA-A and HLA-B alleles by TCR beta sequences was reportedly accurate. The availability of immune exposure information extended only to CMV serostatus.

As regards this clone: What it recognizes is unknown.

Vbeta (60) and Jbeta (13) primers were used in the PCR. Sequencing used immunoSEQ multiplex PCR; TCRdb keeps in-frame clones, though not all of them. The table lists around 150,000 clones, more than 75% of them singletons. J lost 3 bases, V lost 8 bases, and 12 bases had no gene match. Looked up from germline, CDR1 is MDHEN and CDR2 is SYDVKM. This CDR3 is built from 16 residues. The rearrangement links TRBV28 to TRBJ2-3; the match to TRBD2 covers 9 bases. The specimen was PBMCs. The TCR comes from a man younger than 40 in good health and CMV-seronegative. CDR3 sequence: CASALIGGGGTDTQYF. The CDR3 DNA follows: TGTGCCAGCGCCCTAATAGGCGGGGGGGGGACAGATACGCAGTATTTT.